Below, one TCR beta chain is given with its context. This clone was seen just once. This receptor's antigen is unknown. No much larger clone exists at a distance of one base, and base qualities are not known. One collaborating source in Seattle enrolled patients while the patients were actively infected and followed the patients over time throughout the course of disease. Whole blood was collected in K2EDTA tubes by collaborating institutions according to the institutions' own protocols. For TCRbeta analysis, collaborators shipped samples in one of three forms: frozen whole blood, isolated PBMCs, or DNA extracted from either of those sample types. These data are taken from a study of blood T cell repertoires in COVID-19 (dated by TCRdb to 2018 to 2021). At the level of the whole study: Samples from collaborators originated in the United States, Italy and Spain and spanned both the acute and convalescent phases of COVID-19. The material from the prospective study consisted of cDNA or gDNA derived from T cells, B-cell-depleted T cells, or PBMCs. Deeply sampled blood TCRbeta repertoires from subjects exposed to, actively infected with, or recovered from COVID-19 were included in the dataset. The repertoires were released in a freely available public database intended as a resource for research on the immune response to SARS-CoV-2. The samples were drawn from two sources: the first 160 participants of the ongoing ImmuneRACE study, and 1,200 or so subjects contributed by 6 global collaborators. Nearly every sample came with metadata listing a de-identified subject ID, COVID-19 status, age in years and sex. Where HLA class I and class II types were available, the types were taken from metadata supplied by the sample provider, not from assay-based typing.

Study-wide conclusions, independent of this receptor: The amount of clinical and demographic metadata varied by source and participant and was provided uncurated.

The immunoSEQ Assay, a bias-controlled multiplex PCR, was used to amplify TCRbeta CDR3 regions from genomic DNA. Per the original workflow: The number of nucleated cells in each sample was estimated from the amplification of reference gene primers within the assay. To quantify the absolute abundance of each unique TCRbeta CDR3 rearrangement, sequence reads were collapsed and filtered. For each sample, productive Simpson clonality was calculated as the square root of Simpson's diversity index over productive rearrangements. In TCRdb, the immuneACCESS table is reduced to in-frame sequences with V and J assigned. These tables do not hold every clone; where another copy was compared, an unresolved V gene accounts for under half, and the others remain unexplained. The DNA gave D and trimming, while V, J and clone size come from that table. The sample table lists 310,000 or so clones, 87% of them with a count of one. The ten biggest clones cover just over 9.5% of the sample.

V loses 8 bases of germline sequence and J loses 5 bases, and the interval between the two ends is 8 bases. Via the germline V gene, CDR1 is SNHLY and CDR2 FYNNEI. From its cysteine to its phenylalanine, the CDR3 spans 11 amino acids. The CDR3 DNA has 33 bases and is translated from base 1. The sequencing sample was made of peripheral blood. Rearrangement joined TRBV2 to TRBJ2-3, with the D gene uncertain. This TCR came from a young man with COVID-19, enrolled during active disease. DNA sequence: TGTGCCAGCGATAGGAGAGATACGCAGTATTTT. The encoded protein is CASDRRDTQYF. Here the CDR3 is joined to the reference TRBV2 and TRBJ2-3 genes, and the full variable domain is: EPEVTQTPSHQVTQMGQEVILRCVPISNHLYFYWYRQILGQKVEFLVSFYNNEISEKSEIFDDQFSVERPDGSNFTLKIRSTKLEDSAMYFCASDRRDTQYFGPGTRLTVL.